A single sample is the source of the 21 T cell receptor beta chains below, sequenced in a study of cytomegalovirus exposure and HLA in healthy donors. Primers included in the PCR were 60 Vbeta and 13 Jbeta primers. Sequencing was performed with immunoSEQ multiplex PCR; in TCRdb, only in-frame clones are kept and a portion is missing. The sample shows 140,000 or so clones, around four fifths of them seen only once. The sample consisted of PBMCs. The receptor set was obtained from a boy younger than 10 in good health and CMV-seronegative.

The chain uses TRBV19 and TRBJ2-7; TRBD2 matches 13 bases. Trimming cost V 5 bases and J 6 bases; bases outside gene matches: 16. Germline loops: CDR1 LNHDA, CDR2 SQIVND (reference sequence). The CDR3 has 18 residues. The CDR3 loop reads CASSYTGTSGTTFPEQYF. Written as DNA, the CDR3 is TGTGCCAGTAGTTACACCGGGACTAGCGGGACCACCTTTCCCGAGCAGTACTTC.

This chain connects TRBV5-4 to TRBJ1-1, with D possibly TRBD1 on 5 matching bases. The CDR3 spans 14 residues. V was shortened by 4 bases and J by 2 bases, with 12 bases between the two germline ends. The V gene's germline CDR1 is SGHNT and CDR2 YYREEE (reference sequence). CDR3 in DNA: TGTGCCAGCAGCATGGGGCCGGGAAACACTGAAGCTTTCTTT. It is translated as CASSMGPGNTEAFF.

V and J are TRBV7-2 and TRBJ1-4; D possibly corresponds to TRBD1 (6 bases). Germline V CDR1 and CDR2: SGHTA, FQGNSA. The CDR3 is 16 amino acids. Deletions cut 8 bases from V and 4 bases from J, with 20 bases between. CDR3 sequence: CASGEGRGQVNEKLFF. CDR3 in DNA: TGTGCCAGCGGAGAGGGTAGGGGACAAGTTAATGAAAAACTGTTTTTT. Variable domain in full (rest from reference TRBV7-2 and TRBJ1-4): GAGVSQSPSNKVTEKGKDVELRCDPISGHTALYWYRQSLGQGLEFLIYFQGNSAPDKSGLPSDRFSAERTGGSVSTLTIQRTQQEDSAVYLCASGEGRGQVNEKLFFGSGTQLSVL.

This chain connects TRBV14 to TRBJ2-2; weak D call: TRBD1 (6 bases). The V end lost 5 bases, the J end lost 5 bases, and 12 bases lay between the germline ends. CDR1 and CDR2 (germline): SGHDN, FVKESK. The CDR3 is 14 residues long. CDR3 sequence reads: CASSRGSWTGELFF. CDR3 nucleotides: TGTGCCAGCAGCAGGGGGTCGTGGACCGGGGAGCTGTTTTTT.

This chain connects TRBV18 to TRBJ2-7; possibly TRBD1 for D (5 bases). The CDR3 is made up of 13 amino acids. V was cut by 3 bases and J by 2 bases, with 8 bases left in between. Germline CDR1 reads KGHSH; CDR2 reads LQKENI. The CDR3 protein is CASSPGQTYEQYF. The CDR3 nucleotides read TGTGCCAGCTCACCGGGGCAGACCTACGAGCAGTACTTC.

The J gene is TRBJ2-2, the V gene TRBV28, with 9 bases fitting TRBD1. Germline V gives CDR1 MDHEN, CDR2 SYDVKM. The V and J ends lost 6 bases and 4 bases, in that order; junction bases with no gene match: 3. The CDR3 contains 14 residues. CDR3 in DNA: TGTGCCAGCAGATCGACAGGGGGCACCGGGGAGCTGTTTTTT. Translating it yields CASRSTGGTGELFF.

The gene calls are TRBV6-5 and TRBJ1-1; no definite D call. V shed 3 bases and J shed 10 bases, with 9 bases lying between them. Germline V gene data show CDR1 as MNHEY and CDR2 as SVGAGI. CDR3 length: 11 residues. The CDR3 sequence: CASSYGGRAFF. The CDR3 DNA is TGTGCCAGCAGTTATGGCGGGAGAGCTTTCTTT.

The chain joins TRBV4-3 to TRBJ2-3; 10 bases align to TRBD2. In germline, CDR1 is LGHNA, CDR2 YSLEER. The CDR3 has 18 residues. Unmatched junction bases numbered 11, after V lost 0 bases and J lost 5 bases. The CDR3 DNA sequence: TGCGCCAGCAGCCAAGATTTGGTTTCTAGCGGGAGTAGAGATACGCAGTATTTT. Its translation: CASSQDLVSSGSRDTQYF.

The genes are TRBV30 and TRBJ1-2; a weak D match, TRBD1 (5 bases). This CDR3 region has 14 residues. Germline-derived CDR1 and CDR2 are GTSNPN and SVGIG (reference sequence). CDR3: CAYTGTSGGYGYTF. The CDR3 DNA sequence: TGTGCTTACACCGGGACCTCGGGGGGCTATGGCTACACCTTC.

CDR3 bases: TGCGCCAGCAGTCAAACCCCCTCTTGTGGGGCTCTTCGGAATAGCAATCAGCCCCAGCATTTT. Translating gives CASSQTPSCGALRNSNQPQHF. The chain links TRBV23-1 to TRBJ1-5, with D tentatively TRBD1 (5 bases). TRBV23-1 is an ORF, with its function uncertain. CDR3 length: 21 amino acids. The V end was cut by 2 bases, the J end by 0 bases, with 26 bases between.

The table lists this clone with a few counts. The chain employs TRBV5-1 and TRBJ2-7; TRBD2 might be the D (5 bases). Germline CDR1 is SGHRS and CDR2 is YFSETQ. V shed 4 bases and J shed 3 bases, with 20 bases lying between them. This CDR3 spans 16 amino acids. The CDR3 region has the DNA TGCGCCAGCAGCCCCCGGGGTGATAGCTGGTTCTACGAGCAGTACTTC. Translation gives CASSPRGDSWFYEQYF. Full variable domain (missing parts from reference TRBV5-1 and TRBJ2-7): KAGVTQTPRYLIKTRGQQVTLSCSPISGHRSVSWYQQTPGQGLQFLFEYFSETQRNKGNFPGRFSGRQFSNSRSEMNVSTLELGDSALYLCASSPRGDSWFYEQYFGPGTRLTVT.

CDR3 sequence reads: CASSSGYSGEKLFF. CDR3 DNA sequence: TGTGCCAGCAGTTCGGGGTATTCGGGTGAAAAACTGTTTTTT. The chain recombines TRBV27 with TRBJ1-4, with D hard to call. Germline values: CDR1 MNHEY, CDR2 SMNVEV (reference sequence). V was cut by 4 bases and J by 7 bases, with 13 bases left in between. This CDR3 is built from 14 residues. Looking up the rest from reference TRBV27 and TRBJ1-4 gives the full variable domain: EAQVTQNPRYLITVTGKKLTVTCSQNMNHEYMSWYRQDPGLGLRQIYYSMNVEVTDKGDVPEGYKVSRKEKRNFPLILESPSPNQTSLYFCASSSGYSGEKLFFGSGTQLSVL.

The chain uses TRBV30 and TRBJ2-7; 7 nucleotides align to TRBD1. Germline V gene lookup returns CDR1 GTSNPN and CDR2 SVGIG (reference sequence). The J segment lost 5 bases and the V segment lost 4 bases, leaving 8 bases of the junction unmatched. This CDR3 is 13 amino acids long. The CDR3 loop reads CAWKLDRENEQYF. DNA of the CDR3: TGTGCCTGGAAACTCGACAGGGAAAACGAGCAGTACTTC.

The J gene is TRBJ2-3, the V gene TRBV19; 7 nucleotides align to TRBD1. The germline V gene encodes CDR1 LNHDA and CDR2 SQIVND (reference sequence). The V gene end was trimmed by 5 bases and the J gene end by 5 bases; junction bases not matched to a gene: 10. The CDR3 spans 15 residues. CDR3 sequence reads: CASSPDDRQGDTQYF. The CDR3, as DNA: TGTGCCAGTAGTCCCGACGACCGACAGGGAGATACGCAGTATTTT.

The chain is built from TRBV18 and TRBJ1-3; D ambiguous. This CDR3 spans 15 amino acids. Deletions cut 1 base from V and 7 bases from J, with 14 bases between. CDR1 and CDR2 from the germline V gene are KGHSH and LQKENI. The CDR3 is CASSPRPAPPNTIYF. CDR3 nucleotides: TGTGCCAGCTCACCACGGCCCGCCCCGCCGAACACCATATATTTT.

The chain links TRBV6-5 to TRBJ2-1; 11 positions match TRBD1. J lost 12 bases, V lost 0 bases, and 7 bases had no gene match. CDR1 and CDR2 from the germline V gene are MNHEY and SVGAGI. The CDR3 loop spans 15 amino acids. CDR3 region: CASSYSGTGGTGQFF. The DNA of the CDR3 is TGTGCCAGCAGTTACTCCGGGACAGGGGGAACAGGGCAGTTCTTC.

The CDR3, as DNA: TGTGCCAGCAGTGAAGTACCAATCGCGGGGGGAAACACCATATATTTT. Protein sequence: CASSEVPIAGGNTIYF. The V call is TRBV6-1, the J call TRBJ1-3; D is uncertain. This CDR3 has 16 residues. CDR1 and CDR2 from the germline V gene are MNHNS and SASEGT. The V and J ends lost 1 base and 4 bases respectively, with 14 bases between them.

The V gene is TRBV2, the J gene TRBJ2-5, with 12 bases aligning to TRBD1. The assigned J gene may be wrong: the sequence end matches TRBJ2-7 better. CDR3 length: 15 amino acids. The germline CDR1 and CDR2 sequences are SNHLY and FYNNEI. The CDR3 sequence: CASSALGQGAYEQYF. DNA for the CDR3: TGTGCCAGCAGTGCCTTGGGACAGGGGGCGTACGAGCAGTACTTC.

The chain links TRBV7-6 to TRBJ2-7, with D possibly TRBD2 on 5 matching bases. With 3 bases removed from V and 0 bases from J, the gap between germline ends came to 12 bases. This CDR3 contains 15 residues. Germline V gene data show CDR1 as SGHVS and CDR2 as FNYEAQ. CDR3 residues: CASSLGSGNSYEQYF. Here the CDR3 DNA reads TGTGCCAGCAGCTTGGGGTCGGGGAACTCCTACGAGCAGTACTTC.

CDR3 amino acids: CASRDRAREQYF. For the CDR3, the DNA is TGTGCCAGCAGAGACAGGGCTCGAGAGCAGTACTTC. The chain combines TRBV27 with TRBJ2-7, with 7 bases that match TRBD1. The CDR3 totals 12 residues. The V and J ends lost 6 bases and 7 bases, in that order; junction bases with no gene match: 6. Germline V gene lookup returns CDR1 MNHEY and CDR2 SMNVEV (reference sequence).

The J gene is TRBJ1-1, the V gene TRBV5-6; 7 bases agree with TRBD1. Trimming at V came to 5 bases and at J to 0 bases, leaving 10 bases not matched to a gene. Germline loops: CDR1 SGHDT, CDR2 YYEEEE. The CDR3 extends over 16 amino acids. The CDR3 spells CASRTYRGVMNTEAFF. CDR3 nucleotide sequence: TGTGCCAGCAGGACCTACAGGGGAGTCATGAACACTGAAGCTTTCTTT.